This T cell receptor (beta chain) was profiled in a study of cytomegalovirus exposure and HLA in healthy donors. The protocol was immunoSEQ multiplex PCR, while the TCRdb copy is restricted to in-frame clones and leaves out a portion. Found here are approximately 100,000 clones, roughly 89% of them singletons; the top ten hold roughly 3.9%. In its sample, this clone was seen a few times. CDR1 and CDR2 (germline): LNHDA, SQIVND (reference sequence). The CDR3 is 16 residues long. Unmatched junction bases numbered 10, after V lost 3 bases and J lost 2 bases. The chain couples TRBV19 to TRBJ2-7, with 7 bases that match TRBD2. Sequencing was done on a sample of PBMCs. This clonotype was obtained from a woman in her twenties or thirties in good health and CMV-seronegative. CDR3 in DNA: TGTGCCAGTAGTATTGGCAGGCGGGAGTCGACCTACGAGCAGTACTTC. It codes for CASSIGRRESTYEQYF.